These 29 T cell receptor beta chains were all obtained from the same sample, sequenced in a study of blood T cell repertoires in COVID-19. Profiling relied on immunoSEQ multiplex PCR, and the TCRdb table lists in-frame clones only, not all of them. Of about 310,000 clones in the sample, 85% to 90% were seen once. Sequenced sample: peripheral blood. These receptors all stem from a woman aged 30 to 39 with COVID-19, enrolled during active disease.

The V and J genes are TRBV19 and TRBJ1-1; 9 bases line up with TRBD1. The CDR3 is made up of 15 amino acids. V lost 6 bases, J lost 5 bases, and 10 bases stayed unmatched. Germline V CDR1 and CDR2: LNHDA, SQIVND (reference sequence). Written as DNA, the CDR3 is TGTGCCAGTAGAAACCCAAGACAGGGGGAGACTGAAGCTTTCTTT. This encodes CASRNPRQGETEAFF.

The V and J genes are TRBV7-9 and TRBJ2-1; 11 positions match TRBD2. CDR1 is SEHNR and CDR2 is FQNEAQ in the germline V gene (reference sequence). This CDR3 spans 16 amino acids. J gave up 6 bases and V 0 bases, and 4 bases lay outside the gene matches. The CDR3 sequence: CASSLAGLAVSNEQFF. The CDR3 DNA sequence: TGTGCCAGCAGCTTAGCGGGACTAGCGGTTAGCAATGAGCAGTTCTTC.

This clone showed up just a few times. The J gene is TRBJ1-5, the V gene TRBV7-2; 7 bases match TRBD1. V lost 5 bases to trimming and J lost 6 bases; unmatched junction nucleotides: 10. Germline assignment: CDR1 SGHTA and CDR2 FQGNSA. The CDR3 contains 15 residues. The CDR3 DNA reads TGTGCCAGCAGCGTACAACAGGGGCTGAGTCAGCCCCAGCATTTT. Translated, it gives CASSVQQGLSQPQHF.

The chain is built from TRBV27 and TRBJ2-7; no firm D call. Trimming shortened V by 4 bases and J by 3 bases, and 10 bases separated the two germline ends. Germline-derived CDR1 and CDR2 are MNHEY and SMNVEV (reference sequence). The CDR3 totals 13 residues. CDR3 sequence reads: CASSWSRSYEQYF. CDR3 DNA sequence: TGTGCCAGCAGTTGGTCTAGAAGCTACGAGCAGTACTTC.

CDR3 sequence (DNA): TGTGCCAGCAGCTCACAGGGGGGAAGCACAGATACGCAGTATTTT. The encoded protein is CASSSQGGSTDTQYF. The genes are TRBV9 and TRBJ2-3, with 8 bases identical to TRBD1. Germline CDR1 and CDR2: SGDLS and YYNGEE. The CDR3 extends over 15 amino acids. After removal of 4 bases from V and 0 bases from J, the junction contained 4 bases not matched to a gene.

This rearrangement joins TRBV2 to TRBJ1-1; 9 nucleotides align to TRBD1. Germline CDR1 is SNHLY and CDR2 is FYNNEI. The CDR3 is 14 residues long. V was clipped by 6 bases and J by 8 bases; unmatched bases: 10. CDR3: CASSLEQGAREAFF. CDR3 coding DNA: TGTGCCAGCAGCCTAGAACAGGGGGCGCGAGAAGCTTTCTTT.

CDR3 sequence (DNA): TGCAGTGCTAGTCAGGTCTCTGGGGCCAACGTCCTGACTTTC. This translates into CSASQVSGANVLTF. The J gene is TRBJ2-6, the V gene TRBV20-1; D is ambiguous. The CDR3 is 14 residues long. CDR1 and CDR2 from the germline V gene are DFQATT and SNEGSKA (reference sequence). V was clipped by 3 bases and J by 0 bases, with 6 bases between them.

The chain carries TRBV2 and TRBJ2-2; D possibly corresponds to TRBD1 (6 bases). This CDR3 is 13 amino acids long. Germline assignment: CDR1 SNHLY and CDR2 FYNNEI. V was trimmed by 7 bases and J by 0 bases, leaving 6 bases between them. The CDR3 nucleotides read TGTGCCAGCAACAGGGCGAACACCGGGGAGCTGTTTTTT. It codes for CASNRANTGELFF.

This clone was found a few times. V usage is TRBV28 and J usage is TRBJ1-2; TRBD1 might be the D (5 bases). The CDR3 has 11 residues. Germline-derived CDR1 and CDR2 are MDHEN and SYDVKM. Between the trimmed V and J ends, which lost 8 bases and 3 bases, there was a span of 7 bases. CDR3: CASGADYGYTF. In DNA, the CDR3 is TGTGCCAGCGGGGCAGACTATGGCTACACCTTC.

The CDR3 DNA follows: TGTGCCAGCAGCTTTTTGGCGGGAGTCGGTACGCAGTATTTT. Translating gives CASSFLAGVGTQYF. This chain links TRBV7-2 with TRBJ2-3, with 7 bases fitting TRBD2. With V trimmed by 3 bases and J by 8 bases, 8 bases remained unmatched. The CDR3 is 14 amino acids. CDR1 is SGHTA, CDR2 FQGNSA, per germline.

The rearrangement joins TRBV28 to TRBJ2-6; the match to TRBD2 covers 7 bases. The trim removed 8 bases at V and 1 base at J, leaving 14 bases unmatched. The germline CDR1 and CDR2 sequences are MDHEN and SYDVKM. The length of the CDR3 is 18 residues. CDR3 nucleotide sequence: TGTGCCAGCCTACTTGCGGGAGCTAGTAAATCTGGGGCCAACGTCCTGACTTTC. It encodes CASLLAGASKSGANVLTF.

The chain carries TRBV19 and TRBJ1-4; D remains ambiguous. V lost 7 bases and J lost 0, with 12 bases in between. This CDR3 has 15 amino acids. Germline lookup yields CDR1 LNHDA and CDR2 SQIVND (reference sequence). CDR3 nucleotide sequence: TGTGCCAGTACCGGGTCGGAGACAACTAATGAAAAACTGTTTTTT. This encodes CASTGSETTNEKLFF.

CDR3 protein: CASSQDNRPTRKLFF. CDR3 in DNA: TGCGCCAGCAGCCAAGATAACAGACCGACCCGAAAACTGTTTTTT. The chain has TRBV4-1 and TRBJ1-4; D call uncertain. CDR1 and CDR2 from the germline V gene are MGHRA and YSYEKL. Trimming left V 0 bases short and J 10 bases short, with 15 bases between. The CDR3 spans 15 residues.

This clone was detected many times. This rearrangement joins TRBV27 to TRBJ1-3; D not certain. This CDR3 spans 13 amino acids. V was clipped by 9 bases and J by 0 bases, with 9 bases between them. Germline CDR1 is MNHEY and CDR2 is SMNVEV (reference sequence). CDR3 region: CASRFLSGNTIYF. DNA of the CDR3: TGTGCCAGTAGATTCCTCTCTGGAAACACCATATATTTT.

J is TRBJ2-4 and V is TRBV10-3, with TRBD1 matching 8 bases. Germline trimming cut 3 bases from V and 3 bases from J; bases unmatched to any gene: 4. CDR1 ENHRY and CDR2 SYGVKD come from the germline V gene. The CDR3 has 15 residues. The CDR3 reads CAISDTGGRKNIQYF. In DNA, the CDR3 is TGTGCCATCAGTGACACAGGGGGTCGCAAAAACATTCAGTACTTC.

The V call is TRBV18, the J call TRBJ1-2; D is unclear. Per the germline V gene, CDR1 is KGHSH and CDR2 is LQKENI. The CDR3 extends over 14 amino acids. The V end lost 6 bases, the J end lost 6 bases, and 17 bases lay between the germline ends. The CDR3: CASSPYRGFHGYTF. DNA for the CDR3: TGTGCCAGCTCTCCCTACCGGGGTTTCCATGGCTACACCTTC.

The chain joins TRBV28 to TRBJ1-5, with a weak D call TRBD1 (5 bases). CDR3 length: 20 amino acids. Per the germline V gene, CDR1 is MDHEN and CDR2 is SYDVKM. Trimming took off 5 bases at V and 1 base at J, with 27 bases between the two ends. CDR3 coding DNA: TGTGCCAGCAGTGATCGACAGCTACGAGGACCCTCTCCGAGCAATCAGCCCCAGCATTTT. Translating gives CASSDRQLRGPSPSNQPQHF.

A remark on this clone: The junction departs from the called germline gene at one end, perhaps through a read error. The V gene is TRBV3-1 (or the pseudogene TRBV3-2), the J gene TRBJ2-7, with TRBD2 matching 16 bases. The CDR3 is 13 amino acids. Germline CDR1 LGHDT, CDR2 YNNKEL (reference sequence). The CDR3 DNA reads TGTGCCAGCAGCCAGGGACTAGCGGGAGGGTACCGATTC. Translation: CASSQGLAGGYRF.

The chain uses TRBV5-6 and TRBJ2-7, with D tentatively TRBD2 (6 bases). Germline assignment: CDR1 SGHDT and CDR2 YYEEEE. The ends were cut back, 6 bases at V and 0 bases at J, with 13 bases in the middle. CDR3 length: 14 residues. The CDR3 loop reads CASILRDSSYEQYF. CDR3 nucleotides: TGTGCCAGCATCCTCCGGGACTCCTCCTACGAGCAGTACTTC.

The chain couples TRBV6-2 or TRBV6-3 to TRBJ1-3; TRBD1 is a possible D gene (5 bases). This CDR3 is built from 12 residues. The germline V gene has CDR1 MNHEY and CDR2 SVGEGT. V lost 6 bases to trimming and J lost 7 bases, with 10 bases between them. The CDR3 sequence: CASSPRGNTIYF. DNA of the CDR3: TGTGCCAGCAGCCCCCGGGGGAACACCATATATTTT.

This rearrangement joins TRBV11-2 to TRBJ1-2; D is possibly TRBD1 (5 bases). Germline V gene lookup returns CDR1 SGHAT and CDR2 FQNNGV. V was pared by 7 bases and J by 6 bases, with 21 bases between. CDR3 length: 15 residues. CDR3 amino acids: CASTKNAIAGDGYTF. The CDR3 region has the DNA TGTGCCAGCACCAAGAACGCGATCGCGGGGGATGGCTACACCTTC.

CDR3 coding DNA: TGCAGTGCTAGTGATGGACAGGGTATTCAAGAGACCCAGTACTTC. Encoded protein: CSASDGQGIQETQYF. The chain joins TRBV20-1 to TRBJ2-5; 8 positions match TRBD1. CDR1 is DFQATT and CDR2 is SNEGSKA in the germline V gene (reference sequence). This CDR3 spans 15 amino acids. Losses at the gene ends were 3 bases for V and 2 bases for J; bases not matched to a gene: 8.

This clone was recorded only once. This chain links TRBV24-1 with TRBJ1-4; TRBD1 aligns across 7 bases. This CDR3 has 15 amino acids. Losses at the gene ends were 4 bases for V and 5 bases for J; bases not matched to a gene: 6. The germline V gene has CDR1 KGHDR and CDR2 SFDVKD. The CDR3 loop is CATSDLDRLNEKLFF. For the CDR3, the DNA is TGTGCCACCAGTGACCTGGACAGGTTAAATGAAAAACTGTTTTTT.

V usage is TRBV5-1 and J usage is TRBJ2-3; D is undetermined. CDR1 is SGHRS and CDR2 is YFSETQ in the germline V gene. Trimming removed 0 bases from V and 2 bases from J, with 13 bases in between. CDR3 length: 16 residues. CDR3 DNA: TGCGCCAGCAGCTTGGGGGTCCAGGCGACCACAGATACGCAGTATTTT. It yields the protein CASSLGVQATTDTQYF.

The chain combines TRBV24-1 with TRBJ2-3, with 11 bases fitting TRBD2. The CDR3 consists of 17 residues. J lost 0 bases, V lost 6 bases, and 7 bases had no gene match. Germline CDR1 KGHDR, CDR2 SFDVKD. The CDR3 loop is CATSTGLAVSSTDTQYF. CDR3 nucleotide sequence: TGTGCCACCAGTACGGGACTAGCGGTCTCTAGCACAGATACGCAGTATTTT.

A single count supports this clone. The chain recombines TRBV14 with TRBJ2-3, with D possibly matching TRBD2 (5 bases). V was shortened by 0 bases and J by 2 bases, with 15 bases between the two germline ends. This CDR3 is built from 17 residues. CDR1 is SGHDN and CDR2 is FVKESK in the germline V gene. CDR3 region: CASSQDPRGLFTDTQYF. The CDR3 DNA reads TGTGCCAGCAGCCAAGATCCTCGTGGACTCTTCACAGATACGCAGTATTTT.

The chain joins TRBV7-6 to TRBJ2-2, with 7 bases that match TRBD1. The CDR3 has 16 amino acids. V lost 5 bases to trimming and J lost 2 bases; unmatched junction nucleotides: 8. Germline CDR1 and CDR2: SGHVS and FNYEAQ. The CDR3 sequence: CASSPGTVLNTGELFF. The CDR3 nucleotides are TGTGCCAGCAGCCCAGGGACAGTCCTCAACACCGGGGAGCTGTTTTTT.

The chain is built from TRBV5-1 and TRBJ2-2, with D possibly matching TRBD1 (7 bases). CDR1 and CDR2 from the germline V gene are SGHRS and YFSETQ. V lost 4 bases and J 4 bases, leaving 14 bases between the germline ends. This CDR3 has 15 amino acids. DNA of the CDR3: TGCGCCAGCAGCCAGGGGGGTCAAGGCACCGGGGAGCTGTTTTTT. It encodes CASSQGGQGTGELFF.

This clone is a singleton in its sample. The V and J genes are TRBV28 and TRBJ1-2; 11 bases match TRBD1. This CDR3 region has 15 residues. The germline V gene has CDR1 MDHEN and CDR2 SYDVKM. The junction had 13 bases not matched to a gene; V was cut back by 9 bases and J by 7 bases. The DNA for the CDR3 is TGTGCCAGTCACGTTTCGGACAGGGGGCTTTCTGGCTACACCTTC. Residues: CASHVSDRGLSGYTF.